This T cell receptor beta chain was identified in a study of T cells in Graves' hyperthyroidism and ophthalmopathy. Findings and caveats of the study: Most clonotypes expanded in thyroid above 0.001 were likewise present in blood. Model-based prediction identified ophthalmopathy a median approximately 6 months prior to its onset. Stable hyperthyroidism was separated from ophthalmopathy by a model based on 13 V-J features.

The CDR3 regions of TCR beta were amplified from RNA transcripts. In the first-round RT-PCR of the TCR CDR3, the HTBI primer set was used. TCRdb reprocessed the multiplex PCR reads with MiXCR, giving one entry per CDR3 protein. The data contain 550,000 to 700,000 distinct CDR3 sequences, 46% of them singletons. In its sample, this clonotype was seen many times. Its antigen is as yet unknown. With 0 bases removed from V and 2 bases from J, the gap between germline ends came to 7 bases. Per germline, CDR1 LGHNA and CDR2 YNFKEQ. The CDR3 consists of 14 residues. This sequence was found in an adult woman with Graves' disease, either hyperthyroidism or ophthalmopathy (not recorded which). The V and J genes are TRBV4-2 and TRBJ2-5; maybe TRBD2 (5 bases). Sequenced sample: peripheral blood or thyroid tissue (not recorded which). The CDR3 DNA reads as TGTGCCAGCAGCCAAGACAGGAGGCAAGAGACCCAGTACTTC. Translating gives CASSQDRRQETQYF.